What follows are 6 T cell receptor beta chains derived from one specimen sequenced in a study of long-term antiretroviral therapy in people with HIV (dated by TCRdb to between 2021 and 2024). The immunoSEQ hsTCRB v3.0 assay was used at survey level resolution to sequence the TRB variable region. The source is immuneACCESS, and TCRdb retained only in-frame sequences with V and J called. Part of the clones is not carried over; for the studies checked, unresolved V genes explain less than half of this, and the remainder is unexplained. Recorded for this sample are about 13,000 clones; 75% to 90% of them occurred a single time. The top ten clones comprise about 12% of the sample. Sequenced material: unsorted PBMCs, taken 3.2 years before starting antiretroviral therapy. The receptors originated from a man aged 40-49 years with HIV.

The genes are TRBV27 and TRBJ1-1; TRBD1 matches at 8 bases. V trimming: 2 bases; J trimming: 8 bases; junction bases outside the gene matches: 4. Germline-derived CDR1 and CDR2 are MNHEY and SMNVEV (reference sequence). The CDR3 totals 13 residues. CDR3 in amino acids: CASSLPGGGEAFF. As DNA, the CDR3 is TGTGCCAGCAGTTTACCAGGGGGCGGGGAAGCTTTCTTT.

The genes are TRBV5-6 and TRBJ1-1, with TRBD1 matching over 9 bases. The CDR3 extends over 15 amino acids. Germline CDR1 and CDR2: SGHDT and YYEEEE. The junction had 8 bases not matched to a gene; V was cut back by 4 bases and J by 4 bases. The CDR3 reads CASSLRTGVGTEAFF. CDR3 sequence (DNA): TGTGCCAGCAGCCTAAGGACAGGGGTTGGCACTGAAGCTTTCTTT.

This clone has a handful of counts. The chain joins TRBV5-1 to TRBJ2-7; D not resolved. V gave up 5 bases and J gave up 2 bases, with 14 bases separating them. Germline V gene lookup returns CDR1 SGHRS and CDR2 YFSETQ. The CDR3 is made up of 14 amino acids. In DNA, the CDR3 is TGCGCCAGCAGAACTTTAGGTTGGCCCTACGAGCAGTACTTC. The encoded protein is CASRTLGWPYEQYF.

The V and J genes are TRBV27 and TRBJ1-1; D not resolved. In germline, CDR1 is MNHEY, CDR2 SMNVEV (reference sequence). The V gene lost 5 bases and the J gene lost 0 bases, with 16 bases spanning the gap. This CDR3 spans 16 amino acids. This chain's CDR3 is CASSLRVGAVNTEAFF. CDR3 nucleotide sequence: TGTGCCAGCAGTCTACGGGTGGGAGCAGTGAACACTGAAGCTTTCTTT.

This chain connects TRBV27 to TRBJ2-1; 9 positions agree with TRBD2. The germline V gene has CDR1 MNHEY and CDR2 SMNVEV (reference sequence). V shed 2 bases, J shed 9 bases, and the junction held 8 bases outside the gene matches. The CDR3 is made up of 15 amino acids. The CDR3 bases are TGTGCCAGCAGTTTACTCCGCGGGGGGGACGGTGAGCAGTTCTTC. This codes for CASSLLRGGDGEQFF.

This clone was counted a few times. Because the CDR3 is missing its conserved closing phenylalanine or tryptophan, this is likely a read error. The DNA is omitted, as the CDR3 cannot be located on it reliably, and the CDR3 follows TCRdb's listing. The chain couples TRBV2 to TRBJ1-6; the D call in the table, TRBD1, was not verified against the DNA. Germline V gene sequence: CDR1 SNHLY, CDR2 FYNNEI. The CDR3 totals 13 residues, both ends included. Here the CDR3 reads CASSEGQGSSPHP.